These T cell receptor beta chains were read from a single sample in a study of control samples from healthy donors and cancer patients. Profiling relied on immunoSEQ multiplex PCR, and the TCRdb table lists in-frame clones only, not all of them. The profile shows approximately 79,000 clones, around 89% of them singletons. Sample: blood. The receptor set was obtained from a man aged 45 to 65 in good health. Both conserved end residues are trimmed from each CDR3. Each record gives: J gene, V gene, CDR3 protein.

TRBJ1-5 | TRBV12-5 | ASGLALRQITGGGQPQH
TRBJ2-5 | TRBV14 | ASSQDRVQETQY
TRBJ2-1 | TRBV20-1 | SASSGTRKVNEQF
TRBJ2-1 | TRBV7-9 | ASSTRQGARNEQF
TRBJ1-5 | TRBV19 | ASSIFSISNQPQH
TRBJ1-2 | TRBV6-4 | ASKRDRGHGGYT
TRBJ1-5 | TRBV21-1 | ASRMKQGHSNQPQH
TRBJ1-1 | TRBV5-1 | ASTIGGQSEAF
TRBJ1-2 | TRBV4-2 | ASSQDGGGTINYGYT
TRBJ2-1 | TRBV7-8 | ASSSRQGTYNEQF
TRBJ2-1 | TRBV7-2 | ASSLRFRYNEQF
TRBJ2-4 | TRBV14 | ASSPGQGRAKNIQY
TRBJ1-5 | TRBV7-2 | ASSSSGVSNQPQH
TRBJ1-2 | TRBV5-6 | ASSLAGQGNYGYT
TRBJ2-7 | TRBV15 | ATSGTGPPYEQY